This TCR beta chain was obtained from a study of T cell changes during pregnancy in multiple sclerosis (dated by TCRdb to the late 2010s). A note on the overall study: The study examined how the T cell repertoire changed over the course of pregnancy in women with multiple sclerosis.

To prepare the library, the immunoSEQ multiplex PCR assay was applied. What TCRdb holds here is the immuneACCESS table cut down to in-frame rearrangements. Part of the clones is not present; checked against another copy, under half of the missing clones reflect an unresolved V gene, and the others are unexplained. For this sample the table gives some 24,000 clones, of which roughly nine tenths were detected only once. Clones ranked in the top ten supply roughly 9% of the sample. Measured from the cysteine to the phenylalanine, the CDR3 is 15 residues long. Kept here is only the CDR3 DNA, which spans 45 bases and is read in frame from base 1. For CDR1 and CDR2, the germline V gene (reference sequence) lists MNHEY and SMNVEV. V is clipped by 4 bases and J by 0 bases, and the sequence between their germline boundaries is 13 bases long. This clone showed up just once. The antigen it recognizes is unknown. No clone much larger than this one lies a single base away; base qualities are absent.

The sequenced sample was CD8+ T cells from peripheral blood mononuclear cells, obtained in the third trimester of pregnancy. This receptor was taken from a female donor in good health, enrolled as a control in a pregnancy study. The rearrangement combines TRBV27 with TRBJ2-7, with the identity of the D gene unclear. The DNA reads as follows: TGTGCCAGCAGTTCGCTCCAACTGAGCTCCTACGAGCAGTACTTC. It encodes CASSSLQLSSYEQYF.